The 30 T cell receptor beta chains below all came from one sample that was sequenced in a study of long-term antiretroviral therapy in people with HIV. It was version v3.0 of the immunoSEQ assay that was run at survey level. Using immunoSEQ multiplex PCR, the repertoire was profiled, and TCRdb retains in-frame clones only, with some absent. The sample carries tens of thousands of clones, 87% recorded once. This specimen was unsorted PBMCs, taken 2 years after starting antiretroviral therapy. These receptors originate from a man in his forties or fifties with HIV.

V gene TRBV6-5 combines with J gene TRBJ1-2, with 8 bases lining up with TRBD1. This CDR3 is built from 15 residues. Trimming at V came to 5 bases and at J to 4 bases, leaving 9 bases not matched to a gene. CDR1 and CDR2 (germline): MNHEY, SVGAGI. The CDR3 DNA follows: TGTGCCAGCAGTAGCCCTGGGGACAGGCCCTATGGCTACACCTTC. This translates into CASSSPGDRPYGYTF.

V usage is TRBV27 and J usage is TRBJ1-4, with D perhaps matching TRBD1 (5 bases). Germline assignment: CDR1 MNHEY and CDR2 SMNVEV (reference sequence). This CDR3 is 14 amino acids long. Trimming cost V 4 bases and J 7 bases, with 13 bases left between them. CDR3 coding DNA: TGTGCCAGCAGTTATGGGGCGGGTAGTGAAAAACTGTTTTTT. This gives the protein CASSYGAGSEKLFF.

J is TRBJ1-1 and V is TRBV5-1; the D is unclear. Trimming stripped 4 bases from V and 3 bases from J, with 19 bases between. Germline-derived CDR1 and CDR2 are SGHRS and YFSETQ. This CDR3 spans 16 amino acids. Here the CDR3 DNA reads TGCGCCAGCAGCCGCTCCCTAGGACTTAGGGACACTGAAGCTTTCTTT. Protein sequence: CASSRSLGLRDTEAFF.

The table lists this clone with a count of one. This sequence joins TRBV7-6 and TRBJ1-3; D remains ambiguous. This CDR3 has 14 amino acids. V was clipped by 0 bases and J by 4 bases, with 7 bases between them. The germline gives CDR1 SGHVS, CDR2 FNYEAQ. Here the CDR3 DNA reads TGTGCCAGCAGCTTAGCGCCACGGGGAAACACCATATATTTT. It is translated as CASSLAPRGNTIYF.

V usage is TRBV6-5 and J usage is TRBJ2-1, with a possible D match to TRBD1 (6 bases). In germline, CDR1 is MNHEY, CDR2 SVGAGI. V shed 4 bases and J shed 2 bases, with 15 bases lying between them. The CDR3 is 16 amino acids. CDR3 region: CASSSRGRWAYNEQFF. The DNA of the CDR3 is TGTGCCAGCAGTTCCAGGGGAAGGTGGGCCTACAATGAGCAGTTCTTC.

The genes are TRBV7-9 and TRBJ1-5; tentative D call: TRBD1 (5 bases). CDR1 is SEHNR and CDR2 is FQNEAQ in the germline V gene (reference sequence). Between the trimmed V and J ends, which lost 5 bases and 5 bases, there was a span of 10 bases. The length of the CDR3 is 13 residues. For the CDR3, the DNA is TGTGCCAGCAGCCCGATGGGGGATCAGCCCCAGCATTTT. Amino acid sequence: CASSPMGDQPQHF.

This chain joins TRBV28 and TRBJ2-7; no firm D call. The CDR3 covers 15 residues. The germline V gene encodes CDR1 MDHEN and CDR2 SYDVKM. V gave up 7 bases and J gave up 1 base, with 17 bases separating them. DNA for the CDR3: TGTGCCAGCACCCCGCTGCCTGGCTTTTCCTACGAGCAGTACTTC. Its protein is CASTPLPGFSYEQYF.

The chain couples TRBV4-3 to TRBJ1-1, with 10 bases that match TRBD1. From germline, CDR1 is LGHNA and CDR2 YSLEER. The V and J ends lost 0 bases and 5 bases, in that order; junction bases with no gene match: 3. The CDR3 spans 15 residues. CDR3 amino acids: CASSQEWDRGTEAFF. The CDR3 region has the DNA TGCGCCAGCAGCCAAGAATGGGACAGGGGTACTGAAGCTTTCTTT.

The chain has TRBV27 and TRBJ2-7; 7 bases agree with TRBD1. V lost 5 bases, J lost 4 bases, and 5 bases stayed unmatched. The germline V gene has CDR1 MNHEY and CDR2 SMNVEV (reference sequence). CDR3 length equals 13 residues. DNA of the CDR3: TGTGCCAGCAGTCCCCGACAGGGTTACGAGCAGTACTTC. Translated: CASSPRQGYEQYF.

V gene TRBV29-1 combines with J gene TRBJ2-7, with 8 positions matching TRBD1. The V gene's germline CDR1 is SQVTM and CDR2 ANQGSEA. The ends lost 7 bases at V and 3 bases at J; junction bases unmatched: 2. This CDR3 region has 11 residues. The CDR3 loop is CSGGQGYEQYF. CDR3 DNA sequence: TGCAGCGGAGGACAGGGCTACGAGCAGTACTTC.

There are a few counts of this clone. The chain combines TRBV7-9 with TRBJ1-5, with no clear D. The CDR3 spans 12 residues. Between the trimmed V and J ends, which lost 1 base and 6 bases, there was a span of 4 bases. Germline V gives CDR1 SEHNR, CDR2 FQNEAQ (reference sequence). CDR3 sequence reads: CASSLGGQPQHF. Written as DNA, the CDR3 is TGTGCCAGCAGCTTAGGTGGTCAGCCCCAGCATTTT.

This rearrangement joins TRBV7-3 to TRBJ2-5, with D perhaps matching TRBD2 (5 bases). Germline V gene data show CDR1 as SGHTA and CDR2 as FQGTGA. This CDR3 comprises 15 residues. V was trimmed by 2 bases and J by 1 base, leaving 11 bases between them. CDR3 residues: CASSLYGLRQETQYF. The CDR3, as DNA: TGTGCCAGCAGCTTATACGGACTCCGCCAAGAGACCCAGTACTTC.

The chain couples TRBV7-9 to TRBJ1-1; 7 positions match TRBD1. CDR1 and CDR2 from the germline V gene are SEHNR and FQNEAQ (reference sequence). The CDR3 contains 16 residues. Trimming at V came to 1 base and at J to 1 base, leaving 6 bases not matched to a gene. In DNA form, the CDR3 reads TGTGCCAGCAGCTTAGGACAGGGAAGTAGGAACACTGAAGCTTTCTTT. Protein product: CASSLGQGSRNTEAFF.

The chain carries TRBV28 and TRBJ2-7; no clear D gene. The CDR3 covers 11 residues. V was trimmed by 3 bases and J by 7 bases, leaving 7 bases between them. Germline V lookup: CDR1 MDHEN, CDR2 SYDVKM. DNA of the CDR3: TGTGCCAGCAGTTTTTTCCGGGAGCAGTACTTC. Encoded protein: CASSFFREQYF.

The chain has TRBV4-1 and TRBJ2-1; 13 nucleotides agree with TRBD2. The CDR3 runs to 16 residues. Germline V gene sequence: CDR1 MGHRA, CDR2 YSYEKL. Trimming at V came to 1 base and at J to 9 bases, leaving 6 bases not matched to a gene. The CDR3: CASSQGILAGGREQFF. The CDR3 nucleotides are TGCGCCAGCAGCCAAGGAATACTAGCGGGAGGGCGTGAGCAGTTCTTC.

V gene TRBV7-8 combines with J gene TRBJ2-1; D is unresolved. CDR1 SGHVS and CDR2 FQNEAQ come from the germline V gene. This CDR3 is built from 16 residues. Trimming took 5 bases from V and 1 from J, leaving 15 bases between them. CDR3 sequence (DNA): TGTGCCAGCAGCCCACCTTACATGGGTTCCTACAATGAGCAGTTCTTC. This encodes CASSPPYMGSYNEQFF. Full variable domain (rest looked up from reference TRBV7-8 and TRBJ2-1): GAGVSQSPRYKVAKRGQDVALRCDPISGHVSLFWYQQALGQGPEFLTYFQNEAQLDKSGLPSDRFFAERPEGSVSTLKIQRTQQEDSAVYLCASSPPYMGSYNEQFFGPGTRLTVL.

This clone was picked up one time. This chain links TRBV29-1 with TRBJ2-1; weak D call: TRBD1 (5 bases). From germline, CDR1 is SQVTM and CDR2 ANQGSEA. V was shortened by 1 base and J by 5 bases, with 12 bases between the two germline ends. The CDR3 covers 14 residues. CDR3 in DNA: TGCAGCGTTGAAGGGGGCTCTCGGGACAATGAGCAGTTCTTC. Translated: CSVEGGSRDNEQFF.

The chain joins TRBV7-2 to TRBJ2-5; tentative D call: TRBD2 (6 bases). The V gene lost 0 bases and the J gene lost 2 bases, with 16 bases spanning the gap. The CDR3 has 17 residues. Per germline, CDR1 SGHTA and CDR2 FQGNSA. The CDR3 spells CASSLASLRRGQETQYF. In DNA, the CDR3 is TGTGCCAGCAGCTTAGCATCACTAAGGAGGGGTCAAGAGACCCAGTACTTC.

DNA for the CDR3: TGTGCCAGCAGCCTAGGGGGAGACTTTATGGATGAGCAGTTCTTC. It is translated as CASSLGGDFMDEQFF. The V call is TRBV5-4, the J call TRBJ2-1, with D possibly matching TRBD1 (6 bases). The CDR3 runs 15 residues. V dropped 4 bases and J dropped 8 bases, with 19 bases sitting between them. Germline CDR1 and CDR2: SGHNT and YYREEE (reference sequence).

The chain carries TRBV11-3 and TRBJ2-2; the D is unclear. Germline V gives CDR1 SGHNT, CDR2 YENEEA. The CDR3 has 19 amino acids. Trimming stripped 2 bases from V and 5 bases from J, with 24 bases between. CDR3 region: CASSLILGLLGEGTGELFF. In DNA form, the CDR3 reads TGTGCCAGCAGCTTAATCCTCGGCCTACTGGGTGAAGGAACCGGGGAGCTGTTTTTT.

The chain joins TRBV4-1 to TRBJ1-3; D not certain. The CDR3 runs to 13 residues. V lost 4 bases, J lost 2 bases, and 6 bases lay in between. Per the germline V gene, CDR1 is MGHRA and CDR2 is YSYEKL. CDR3 loop: CASSRVTGNTIYF. CDR3 nucleotides: TGCGCCAGCAGCCGAGTAACTGGAAACACCATATATTTT.

The gene calls are TRBV5-1 and TRBJ2-5, with 14 bases lining up with TRBD2. CDR3 size: 16 residues. V lost 0 bases, J lost 6 bases, and 4 bases stayed unmatched. Germline CDR1 SGHRS, CDR2 YFSETQ. Here the CDR3 DNA reads TGCGCCAGCAGCTTGGTGACTAGCGGGGGGGTAAAGACCCAGTACTTC. Translated: CASSLVTSGGVKTQYF.

The genes are TRBV7-9 and TRBJ2-5; 12 bases align to TRBD2. Trimming removed 1 base from V and 5 bases from J; junction bases left unmatched: 5. The CDR3 loop spans 16 amino acids. Germline CDR1 is SEHNR and CDR2 is FQNEAQ (reference sequence). The CDR3 is CASSLVVLAGGETQYF. The DNA of the CDR3 is TGTGCCAGCAGCTTAGTAGTACTAGCGGGGGGTGAGACCCAGTACTTC.

The rearrangement joins TRBV5-6 to TRBJ1-4; the D is unclear. This CDR3 region has 13 residues. Trimming left V 4 bases short and J 8 bases short, with 12 bases between. CDR1 is SGHDT and CDR2 is YYEEEE in the germline V gene. The CDR3 sequence is CASSPYMIEKLFF. As DNA, the CDR3 is TGTGCCAGCAGCCCCTATATGATCGAAAAACTGTTTTTT.

The J gene is TRBJ2-4, the V gene TRBV7-8, with 11 bases matching TRBD2. This CDR3 is built from 17 residues. Looked up from germline, CDR1 is SGHVS and CDR2 is FQNEAQ. The V and J ends lost 3 bases and 0 bases, in that order; junction bases with no gene match: 4. The DNA for the CDR3 is TGTGCCAGCAGCTTGGGACTAGCGGAATTAGCCAAAAACATTCAGTACTTC. It encodes CASSLGLAELAKNIQYF.

The V gene is TRBV6-4, the J gene TRBJ1-6, with TRBD1 identical over 7 bases. The CDR3 runs 14 residues. Germline CDR1 MRHNA, CDR2 SNTAGT. The V and J ends lost 8 bases and 5 bases, in that order; junction bases with no gene match: 6. The CDR3: CASGRTGDNSPLHF. The CDR3 DNA sequence: TGTGCCAGCGGCCGGACAGGAGATAATTCACCCCTCCACTTT.

The chain uses TRBV9 and TRBJ1-1; D is uncertain. V was shortened by 2 bases and J by 1 base, with 3 bases between the two germline ends. CDR3 length: 12 amino acids. Germline CDR1 SGDLS, CDR2 YYNGEE. The CDR3 here is CASSVENTEAFF. The CDR3 bases are TGTGCCAGCAGCGTGGAGAACACTGAAGCTTTCTTT.

The rearrangement links TRBV7-9 to TRBJ2-2; 7 positions match TRBD1. Trimming cost V 6 bases and J 6 bases; bases outside gene matches: 16. The CDR3 runs 17 residues. Germline V CDR1 and CDR2: SEHNR, FQNEAQ (reference sequence). The CDR3 loop is CASRKGWKGAGSGELFF. The CDR3 DNA follows: TGTGCCAGCAGAAAGGGGTGGAAGGGGGCTGGTTCCGGGGAGCTGTTTTTT. Complete variable domain (other parts from reference TRBV7-9 and TRBJ2-2): DTGVSQNPRHKITKRGQNVTFRCDPISEHNRLYWYRQTLGQGPEFLTYFQNEAQLEKSRLLSDRFSAERPKGSFSTLEIQRTEQGDSAMYLCASRKGWKGAGSGELFFGEGSRLTVL.

This chain joins TRBV5-4 and TRBJ2-1; TRBD2 agrees at 11 bases. With V trimmed by 3 bases and J by 8 bases, 7 bases remained unmatched. The CDR3 spans 15 residues. Germline V gives CDR1 SGHNT, CDR2 YYREEE (reference sequence). This CDR3 is CASSSPGLAVHEQFF. The CDR3 DNA follows: TGTGCCAGCAGCTCCCCGGGACTAGCGGTACATGAGCAGTTCTTC. Full variable domain (rest looked up from reference TRBV5-4 and TRBJ2-1): ETGVTQSPTHLIKTRGQQVTLRCSSQSGHNTVSWYQQALGQGPQFIFQYYREEENGRGNFPPRFSGLQFPNYSSELNVNALELDDSALYLCASSSPGLAVHEQFFGPGTRLTVL.

The V and J genes are TRBV20-1 and TRBJ2-7, with D hard to call. CDR1 is DFQATT and CDR2 is SNEGSKA in the germline V gene (reference sequence). V lost 7 bases, J lost 0 bases, and 7 bases lay in between. CDR3 length: 11 amino acids. The CDR3 region has the DNA TGCAGTGGGTCTGACTCCTACGAGCAGTACTTC. It is translated as CSGSDSYEQYF.